These T cell receptor beta chains were read from a single sample in a study of T cells in Graves' hyperthyroidism and ophthalmopathy. A single record per CDR3 protein comes from TCRdb applying MiXCR to the multiplex PCR reads. The data contain around 420,000 distinct CDR3 sequences, around 16% of them singletons. The specimen sequenced was blood. These receptors came from a woman between 18 and 29 years old with Graves' hyperthyroidism. Both conserved end residues are part of each CDR3. D genes are given only for firm matches. Size values are once, few and many counts, or a class for expanded clones, and some rows have none.

TRBJ2-3 | . | few | TRBV3-1 | CASSVRSPESTDTQYF | TGTGCCAGCAGCGTAAGGTCCCCTGAGAGCACAGATACGCAGTATTTT
TRBJ2-7 | . | many | TRBV6-1 | CASMGSVYEQYF | TGTGCCAGCATGGGGTCCGTCTACGAGCAGTACTTC
TRBJ1-6 | TRBD1 | . | TRBV27 | CASKDRERSYNSPLHF | TGTGCCAGCAAGGACAGGGAACGGTCCTATAATTCACCCCTCCACTTT
TRBJ2-1 | TRBD1 | many | TRBV10-1 | CASSRDRGNNEQFF | TGCGCCAGCAGCCGGGACAGGGGAAACAATGAGCAGTTCTTC
TRBJ2-7 | . | many | TRBV5-1 | CASSRGGQPNYEQYF | TGCGCCAGCAGCCGAGGAGGACAGCCCAACTACGAGCAGTACTTC
TRBJ2-6 | . | many | TRBV5-1 | CASSLAIRDTSSGANVLTF | TGCGCCAGCAGCTTGGCTATCCGGGACACCAGCTCTGGGGCCAACGTCCTGACTTTC
TRBJ2-4 | . | many | TRBV18 | CASSPGANGNIQYF | TGTGCCAGCTCACCAGGGGCGAACGGGAACATTCAGTACTTC
TRBJ2-5 | . | many | TRBV29-1 | CSVTPGSPTETQYF | TGCAGCGTTACGCCGGGATCTCCCACAGAGACCCAGTACTTC
TRBJ2-7 | TRBD1 | many | TRBV19 | CASSIHDRGYSYEQYF | TGTGCCAGTAGTATACACGACAGGGGATACTCCTACGAGCAGTACTTC
TRBJ2-3 | TRBD2 | many | TRBV29-1 | CSVREGSGTDTQYF | TGCAGCGTCAGGGAGGGGAGCGGCACAGATACGCAGTATTTT
TRBJ2-1 | . | few | TRBV24-1 | CATSEPRTASNEQFF | TGTGCCACCAGTGAGCCCCGGACTGCTAGCAATGAGCAGTTCTTC
TRBJ1-1 | . | . | TRBV29-1 | CSVPLDGSHGNTEAFF | TGCAGCGTTCCCCTGGACGGATCCCACGGGAACACTGAAGCTTTCTTT
TRBJ2-5 | . | . | TRBV6-1 | CASRGGRGSVWETQYF | TGTGCCAGCAGGGGGGGGCGGGGCAGCGTCTGGGAGACCCAGTACTTC
TRBJ2-2 | TRBD1 | many | TRBV2 | CASRTPRGTGELFF | TGTGCCAGCAGAACTCCCAGGGGGACCGGGGAGCTGTTTTTT
TRBJ2-7 | . | many | TRBV6-1 | CASSFIIYEQYF | TGTGCCAGCAGTTTTATCATTTACGAGCAGTACTTC
TRBJ1-4 | . | few | TRBV6-1 | CASSEESGSSEKLFF | TGTGCCAGCAGTGAAGAATCGGGATCGAGTGAAAAACTGTTTTTT
TRBJ2-1 | . | . | TRBV15 | CATSRGTTEYNEQFF | TGTGCCACCAGCAGAGGAACGACAGAATACAATGAGCAGTTCTTC
TRBJ1-5 | . | many | TRBV12-3/TRBV12-4 | CASSLQGYQPQHF | TGTGCCAGCAGCCTACAGGGATATCAGCCCCAGCATTTT
TRBJ1-4 | . | . | TRBV27 | CASSPLDEYPNEKLFF | TGTGCCAGCAGTCCATTGGATGAATACCCTAATGAAAAACTGTTTTTT
TRBJ2-2 | TRBD1 | many | TRBV12-3/TRBV12-4 | CASSFLSGGTGELFF | TGTGCCAGCAGTTTTCTGTCAGGGGGCACCGGGGAGCTGTTTTTT
TRBJ2-3 | TRBD2 | many | TRBV3-1 | CASSQGPSGGQADTQYF | TGTGCCAGCAGCCAAGGCCCTAGCGGGGGGCAAGCAGATACGCAGTATTTT
TRBJ2-7 | TRBD1 | . | TRBV4-1 | CASSPGQRDEQYF | TGCGCCAGCAGCCCGGGACAGAGGGACGAGCAGTACTTC
TRBJ2-2 | TRBD1 | many | TRBV6-1 | CASKRTGGIGELFF | TGTGCCAGCAAGAGGACAGGGGGCATCGGGGAGCTGTTTTTT
TRBJ2-2 | TRBD2 | few | TRBV20-1 | CSTSRAGVTGELFF | TGCAGTACCTCCCGCGCGGGAGTCACCGGGGAGCTGTTTTTT
TRBJ2-3 | . | many | TRBV6-1 | CASSDPPTNTDTQYF | TGTGCCAGCAGTGACCCTCCAACGAATACAGATACGCAGTATTTT
TRBJ2-7 | TRBD1 | . | TRBV5-1 | CASRSGQGQYEQYF | TGCGCCAGCAGGTCGGGACAGGGTCAATACGAGCAGTACTTC
TRBJ2-2 | . | few | TRBV28 | CASSVAGAYTGELFF | TGTGCCAGCTCCGTGGCGGGGGCGTACACCGGGGAGCTGTTTTTT
TRBJ1-1 | . | few | TRBV12-3/TRBV12-4 | CASTSRGVNTEAFF | TGTGCCAGCACCAGCAGAGGGGTGAACACTGAAGCTTTCTTT
TRBJ2-3 | TRBD2 | . | TRBV7-6 | CASSQSSGSADTQYF | TGTGCCAGCAGCCAAAGTAGCGGGAGCGCAGATACGCAGTATTTT
TRBJ2-7 | . | few | TRBV6-1 | CASSDPITRIVRGQYF | TGTGCCAGCAGTGACCCCATTACTAGAATTGTAAGAGGGCAGTACTTC
TRBJ2-7 | . | many | TRBV10-3 | CAISEGLGGEQYF | TGTGCCATCAGTGAAGGGTTAGGCGGCGAGCAGTACTTC
TRBJ1-5 | . | . | TRBV15 | CATSSRGYGQPQHF | TGTGCCACCAGCAGCAGGGGCTACGGTCAGCCCCAGCATTTT
TRBJ1-1 | . | many | TRBV10-2 | CASSELFRLLGGAEAFF | TGCGCCAGCAGTGAGTTATTCCGACTGTTGGGTGGCGCTGAAGCTTTCTTT
TRBJ2-7 | TRBD1 | many | TRBV5-6 | CASSVRRTGKLYEQYF | TGTGCCAGCAGCGTGCGCAGGACAGGGAAACTATACGAGCAGTACTTC
TRBJ1-5 | TRBD1 | . | TRBV12-3/TRBV12-4 | CASRGQGDNQPQHF | TGTGCCAGCAGGGGACAGGGGGACAATCAGCCCCAGCATTTT
TRBJ2-3 | TRBD1 | few | TRBV9 | CASSASGTGDTDTQYF | TGTGCCAGCAGCGCGAGTGGGACAGGAGACACAGATACGCAGTATTTT
TRBJ2-4 | TRBD1 | . | TRBV5-7 | CASSFGQGGAKNIQYF | TGTGCCAGCAGCTTCGGACAGGGGGGGGCCAAAAACATTCAGTACTTC
TRBJ2-1 | TRBD2 | many | TRBV20-1 | CSAPSGLAGGRVNEQFF | TGCAGTGCCCCCTCGGGGCTAGCGGGAGGAAGGGTAAATGAGCAGTTCTTC
TRBJ2-5 | TRBD2 | few | TRBV20-1 | CSTREIAGEVETQYF | TGCAGTACTAGAGAAATAGCGGGAGAGGTTGAGACCCAGTACTTC
TRBJ1-2 | . | many | TRBV7-8 | CASSLAGSIYGYTF | TGTGCCAGCAGCTTAGCAGGTTCTATCTATGGCTACACCTTC
TRBJ2-1 | TRBD2 | many | TRBV12-3/TRBV12-4 | CASSPAQAGGYNEQFF | TGTGCCAGCAGTCCAGCACAAGCGGGAGGTTACAATGAGCAGTTCTTC
TRBJ2-3 | TRBD2 | many | TRBV5-1 | CASSLEAGGLDTQYF | TGCGCCAGCAGCTTGGAAGCGGGGGGGCTGGATACGCAGTATTTT
TRBJ2-7 | TRBD1 | many | TRBV6-1 | CASSEQGARSYEQYF | TGTGCCAGCAGTGAACAGGGGGCTAGGTCCTACGAGCAGTACTTC
TRBJ2-2 | . | few | TRBV6-1 | CASRSHTGELFF | TGTGCCAGCAGATCCCACACCGGGGAGCTGTTTTTT
TRBJ1-5 | TRBD1 | many | TRBV28 | CASSLAVRGPNQPQHF | TGTGCCAGCAGTTTAGCTGTCAGGGGGCCCAATCAGCCCCAGCATTTT
TRBJ2-3 | TRBD2 | few | TRBV2 | CAQGGGSGGARDTQYF | TGTGCACAAGGGGGCGGAAGCGGGGGGGCGCGAGATACGCAGTATTTT
TRBJ2-7 | . | few | TRBV29-1 | CSAAYDISYEQYF | TGCAGCGCCGCGTATGATATCTCCTACGAGCAGTACTTC
TRBJ2-1 | TRBD1 | many | TRBV11-2 | CASSPGTVYTYEQFF | TGTGCCAGCAGCCCCGGGACAGTTTATACCTATGAGCAGTTCTTC
TRBJ2-5 | . | many | TRBV7-2 | CASSLFQTQYF | TGTGCCAGCAGCCTTTTTCAGACCCAGTACTTC
TRBJ2-7 | TRBD1 | many | TRBV5-8 | CASSADGPGQGSSEQYF | TGTGCCAGCAGCGCAGATGGACCGGGACAGGGTTCATCCGAGCAGTACTTC
TRBJ2-5 | . | . | TRBV20-1 | CSARTGLDQETQYF | TGCAGTGCTAGAACGGGATTGGATCAAGAGACCCAGTACTTC
TRBJ1-1 | TRBD1 | many | TRBV20-1 | CSARWQGDTEAFF | TGCAGTGCTAGATGGCAGGGGGACACTGAAGCTTTCTTT
TRBJ1-5 | . | many | TRBV4-1 | CASSQVEGGSNQPQHF | TGCGCCAGCAGCCAAGTCGAAGGGGGGAGCAATCAGCCCCAGCATTTT
TRBJ2-3 | TRBD2 | many | TRBV5-1 | CASSGTGAGGTDTQYF | TGCGCCAGCAGCGGCACGGGAGCGGGGGGCACAGATACGCAGTATTTT
TRBJ2-5 | TRBD2 | . | TRBV5-1 | CASSLAVRGGDGAQYF | TGCGCCAGCAGCTTGGCGGTACGGGGGGGAGATGGAGCCCAGTACTTC